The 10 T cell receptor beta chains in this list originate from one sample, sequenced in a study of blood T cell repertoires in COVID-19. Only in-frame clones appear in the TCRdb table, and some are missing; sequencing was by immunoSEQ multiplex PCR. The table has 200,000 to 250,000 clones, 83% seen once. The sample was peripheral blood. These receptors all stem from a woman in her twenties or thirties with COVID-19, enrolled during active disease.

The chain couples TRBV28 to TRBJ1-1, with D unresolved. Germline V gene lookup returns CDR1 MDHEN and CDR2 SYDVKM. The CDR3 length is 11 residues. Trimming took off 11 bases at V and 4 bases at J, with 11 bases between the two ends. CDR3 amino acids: CAAAPGTEAFF. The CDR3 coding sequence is TGTGCCGCAGCGCCGGGCACTGAAGCTTTCTTT.

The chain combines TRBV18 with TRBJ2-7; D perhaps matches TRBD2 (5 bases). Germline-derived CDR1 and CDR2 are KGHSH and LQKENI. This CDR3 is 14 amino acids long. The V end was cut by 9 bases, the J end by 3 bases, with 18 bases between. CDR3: CARLGRVPYYEQYF. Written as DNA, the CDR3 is TGTGCCAGACTGGGGAGAGTCCCCTACTACGAGCAGTACTTC.

CDR3 DNA: TGTGCCAGCAGTTCCCAGTTGGGGGCGGGCGGGGAGCTGTTTTTT. This gives the protein CASSSQLGAGGELFF. The chain carries TRBV28 and TRBJ2-2; TRBD1 is a possible D gene (6 bases). Germline V gives CDR1 MDHEN, CDR2 SYDVKM. The V gene lost 4 bases and the J gene lost 7 bases, with 16 bases spanning the gap. The CDR3 is 15 residues long.

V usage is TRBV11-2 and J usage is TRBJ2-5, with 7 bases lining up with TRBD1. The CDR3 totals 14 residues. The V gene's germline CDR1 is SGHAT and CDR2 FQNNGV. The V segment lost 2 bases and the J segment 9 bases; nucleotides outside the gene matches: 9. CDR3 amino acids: CASSLLGTAVAQYF. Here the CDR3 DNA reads TGTGCCAGCAGCTTATTAGGGACAGCGGTGGCCCAGTACTTC.

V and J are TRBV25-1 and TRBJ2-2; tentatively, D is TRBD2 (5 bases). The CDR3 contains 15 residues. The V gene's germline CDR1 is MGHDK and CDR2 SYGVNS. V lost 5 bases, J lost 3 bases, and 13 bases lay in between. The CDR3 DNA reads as TGTGCCAGCAGTATAAATTCCGGGGACACCGGGGAGCTGTTTTTT. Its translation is CASSINSGDTGELFF.

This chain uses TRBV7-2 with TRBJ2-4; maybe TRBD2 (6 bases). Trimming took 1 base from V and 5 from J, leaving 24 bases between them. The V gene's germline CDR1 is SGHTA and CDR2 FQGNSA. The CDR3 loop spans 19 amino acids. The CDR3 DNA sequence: TGTGCCAGCAGCTTAGTCCATCCCCCATGGCCGGGACTCCAAAACATTCAGTACTTC. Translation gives CASSLVHPPWPGLQNIQYF.

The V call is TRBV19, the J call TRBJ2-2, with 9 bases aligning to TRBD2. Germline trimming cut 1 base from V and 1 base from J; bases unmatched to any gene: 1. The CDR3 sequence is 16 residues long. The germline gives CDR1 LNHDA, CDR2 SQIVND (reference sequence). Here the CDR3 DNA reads TGTGCCAGTAGTATAGGTAGCGGGGGGAACACCGGGGAGCTGTTTTTT. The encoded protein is CASSIGSGGNTGELFF. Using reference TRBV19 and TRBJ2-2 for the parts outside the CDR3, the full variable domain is DGGITQSPKYLFRKEGQNVTLSCEQNLNHDAMYWYRQDPGQGLRLIYYSQIVNDFQKGDIAEGYSVSREKKESFPLTVTSAQKNPTAFYLCASSIGSGGNTGELFFGEGSRLTVL.

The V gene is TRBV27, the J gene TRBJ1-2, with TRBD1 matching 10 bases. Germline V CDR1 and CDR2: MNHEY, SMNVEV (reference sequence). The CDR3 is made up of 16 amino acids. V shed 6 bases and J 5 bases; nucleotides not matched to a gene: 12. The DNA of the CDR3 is TGTGCCAGCAGCTGGGGACGGACAGGGGGAGCTTATGGCTACACCTTC. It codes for CASSWGRTGGAYGYTF.

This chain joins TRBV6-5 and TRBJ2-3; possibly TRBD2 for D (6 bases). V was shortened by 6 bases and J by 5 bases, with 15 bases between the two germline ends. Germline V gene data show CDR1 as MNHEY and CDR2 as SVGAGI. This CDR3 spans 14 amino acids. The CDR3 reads CASRIGVGGDTQYF. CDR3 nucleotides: TGTGCCAGCAGGATCGGGGTGGGGGGAGATACGCAGTATTTT.

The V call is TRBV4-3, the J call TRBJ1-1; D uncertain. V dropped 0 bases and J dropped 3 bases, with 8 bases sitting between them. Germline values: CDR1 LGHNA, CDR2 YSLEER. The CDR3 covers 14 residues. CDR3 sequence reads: CASSQDTGDTEAFF. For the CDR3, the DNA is TGCGCCAGCAGCCAAGACACGGGAGACACTGAAGCTTTCTTT.